Presented here are 5 T cell receptor beta chains from one specimen sequenced in a study of regulatory T cells in long-lasting Graves disease (dated by TCRdb to the early 2020s). The library was produced with multiplex PCR. Reads for this sample came from an Illumina HiSeq 4000. To build TCR beta libraries, CDR3 regions were amplified by Arm-PCR using iRepertoire HTBI primers. TCRdb trimmed the raw reads at Q25, called clones with MiXCR and kept productive beta chains. Each CDR3 protein appears once, grouped with its most common genes and DNA. The table for this sample lists approximately 540,000 distinct CDR3 sequences; 12% of them were counted only once. The ten largest clones take up roughly 8.2% of the sample. Read against the paper, the sample's time point label means: newly diagnosed GD, antithyroid drugs for less than 3 months. For both TCR sequencing and RNA sequencing, RNA was extracted from PBMCs in TRIzol.

The sample also formed part of further work on T cells in Graves' hyperthyroidism and ophthalmopathy.

The material sequenced was peripheral blood mononuclear cells (PBMCs), taken at new diagnosis, from a patient treated with antithyroid drugs. The receptors stem from a woman aged 25 to 39 with Graves disease. Donor details come from another sample of the same person, matched by shared clones.

The rearrangement joins TRBV12-3 or TRBV12-4 to TRBJ1-5; 10 nucleotides line up with TRBD1. V shed 5 bases, J shed 9 bases, and the junction held 13 bases outside the gene matches. The CDR3 extends over 16 amino acids. CDR3 nucleotide sequence: TGTGCCAGCAGTCTGATGACAGGGGGCGCCAACCGGCCCCAGCATTTT. It is translated as CASSLMTGGANRPQHF.

This clonotype was seen repeatedly, ten times or more. The junction and the germline gene differ at one end; a read error may be behind it. This chain joins TRBV24-1 and TRBJ2-7; possibly TRBD2 for D (5 bases). The CDR3 extends over 12 amino acids. Per the germline V gene, CDR1 is KGHDR and CDR2 is SFDVKD. The CDR3, as DNA: TGTGTCACCAGTGATTTCGGAGGCGAGCAGTACTTC. Translating gives CVTSDFGGEQYF.

This clonotype was counted at least ten times. The chain carries TRBV28 and TRBJ2-5; 11 bases map to TRBD2. Germline assignment: CDR1 MDHEN and CDR2 SYDVKM. The J segment lost 2 bases and the V segment lost 5 bases, leaving 7 bases of the junction unmatched. This CDR3 has 16 amino acids. The CDR3 DNA follows: TGTGCCAGCAGTAGGAGAAGACTAGCGGGACAAGAGACCCAGTACTTC. As protein: CASSRRRLAGQETQYF. The complete variable domain, with remaining parts taken from reference TRBV28 and TRBJ2-5, reads DVKVTQSSRYLVKRTGEKVFLECVQDMDHENMFWYRQDPGLGLRLIYFSYDVKMKEKGDIPEGYSVSREKKERFSLILESASTNQTSMYLCASSRRRLAGQETQYFGPGTRLLVL.

This clonotype was counted a few times. The CDR3 here is CASSARTGGVSPLHF. The CDR3 DNA sequence: TGTGCCAGCAGTGCCCGGACAGGGGGCGTGTCACCCCTCCACTTT. The V call is TRBV25-1, the J call TRBJ1-6; the match to TRBD1 covers 11 bases. The CDR3 extends over 15 amino acids. Germline CDR1 is MGHDK and CDR2 is SYGVNS. V was clipped by 4 bases and J by 10 bases; unmatched bases: 6.

The table lists this clonotype with many counts. The rearrangement uses TRBV19 and TRBJ2-7, with TRBD2 identical over 9 bases. Trimming took 7 bases from V and 4 from J; bases not matched to a gene: 11. Germline loops: CDR1 LNHDA, CDR2 SQIVND (reference sequence). CDR3 length: 15 amino acids. Here the CDR3 DNA reads TGTGCCAGTACTCTACGAGCGGGAGGTGGTTACGAGCAGTACTTC. As protein: CASTLRAGGGYEQYF.